The TCR beta chain under discussion was sequenced for a study of cytomegalovirus exposure and HLA in healthy donors. Whole-study context: Early released data had tens of millions of unique TCRs, all coming from HLA-typed donors. Findings and caveats of the study: The authors assumed roughly uniform sequencing depth across donors for presence/absence analyses. Apparent HLA restriction characterized most CMV-associated TCR beta chains in a later analysis. It has been reported that TCR beta sequences accurately predicted the HLA-A and HLA-B alleles of most subjects.

As for this clone: Its specificity is unknown.

Trimming shortened V by 5 bases and J by 15 bases, and 11 bases separated the two germline ends. Germline CDR1 SEHNR, CDR2 FQNEAQ (reference sequence). This CDR3 has 10 residues. With 60 Vbeta and 13 Jbeta primers, the PCR was carried out. Libraries were prepared by immunoSEQ multiplex PCR; TCRdb keeps only in-frame clonotypes and omits some of them. The sample records some 190,000 clones, about 90% being singletons. The TCR comes from a man aged 25-45 years in good health and CMV-seronegative. This chain connects TRBV7-9 to TRBJ2-1, with a possible D match to TRBD1 (5 bases). Sequencing input: PBMCs. The chain's CDR3 is CASSQGLLFF. CDR3 nucleotide sequence: TGTGCCAGCAGCCAGGGCCTGTTGTTCTTC.